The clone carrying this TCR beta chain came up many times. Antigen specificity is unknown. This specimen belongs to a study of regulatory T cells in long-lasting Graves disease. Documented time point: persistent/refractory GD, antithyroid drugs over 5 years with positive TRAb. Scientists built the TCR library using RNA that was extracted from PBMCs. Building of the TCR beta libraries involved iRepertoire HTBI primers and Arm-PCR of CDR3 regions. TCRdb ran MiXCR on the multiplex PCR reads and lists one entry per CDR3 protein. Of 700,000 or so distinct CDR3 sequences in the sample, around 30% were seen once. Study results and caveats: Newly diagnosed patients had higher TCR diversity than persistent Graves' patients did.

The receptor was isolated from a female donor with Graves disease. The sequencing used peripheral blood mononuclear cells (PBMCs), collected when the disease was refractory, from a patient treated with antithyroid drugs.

The CDR3 DNA follows: TGTGCCAGCAGCCTCATTGGTCCCAGTGGCTACACCTTC. Encoded protein: CASSLIGPSGYTF. The V gene is TRBV28, the J gene TRBJ1-2; D call uncertain. Trimming left V 6 bases short and J 7 bases short, with 15 bases between. CDR3 size: 13 residues. Germline V lookup: CDR1 MDHEN, CDR2 SYDVKM.